This TCR beta chain was identified in a study of regulatory dendritic cells for organ transplantation. Study-level results: Naive T cells showed high diversity, memory cells less, memory CD8+ least. Mature dendritic cells appeared to drive more memory CD8+ clonal expansion than regulatory ones.

Here immunoSEQ multiplex PCR was the method, and the copy in TCRdb shows in-frame clones only, minus some. The sample includes about 20,000 clones, 65% to 90% seen only once; the top ten take approximately 0.25%. About this clone itself: Its target is unknown.

The CDR3 contains 13 residues. Trimming cost V 5 bases and J 9 bases, with 14 bases left between them. CDR1 is SGHTA, CDR2 FQGTGA, per germline. CFSE-labeled sorted T cells met regulatory or mature dendritic cells for around five days. Memory T cells were CD45RO+, naive were CD45RA+, sorted by FACS. The sample consisted of naive CD4+ T cells from blood cultured with dendritic cells. The subset was: CD45RA+ naive T cells. This TCR was recovered from a human donor in good health. J is TRBJ2-1 and V is TRBV7-3, with no clear D. CDR3 nucleotides: TGTGCCAGCAGCCCTCGGAAGGGTGGTGAGCAGTTCTTC. Translating gives CASSPRKGGEQFF.